The 31 T cell receptor beta chains listed next were all sequenced from one sample in a study of blood T cell repertoires in COVID-19. Profiling relied on immunoSEQ multiplex PCR, and the TCRdb table lists in-frame clones only, not all of them. The data show 85,000 to 120,000 clones, roughly 89% seen once. The sample taken for sequencing was peripheral blood. Receptors were obtained from a woman between 45 and 60 years old with COVID-19, enrolled during active disease.

The rearrangement joins TRBV6-5 to TRBJ1-2, with 7 bases matching TRBD1. The ends lost 8 bases at V and 0 bases at J; junction bases unmatched: 6. The CDR3 totals 14 residues. CDR1 MNHEY and CDR2 SVGAGI come from the germline V gene. The CDR3 reads CASVRQGTNYGYTF. As DNA, the CDR3 is TGTGCCAGCGTAAGACAGGGAACTAACTATGGCTACACCTTC.

This chain joins TRBV11-3 and TRBJ2-1; 10 bases agree with TRBD1. With V trimmed by 1 base and J by 8 bases, 5 bases remained unmatched. Germline lookup yields CDR1 SGHNT and CDR2 YENEEA. The CDR3 sequence is 15 residues long. The CDR3 spells CASSLAPGQGHEQFF. The DNA of the CDR3 is TGTGCCAGCAGCTTAGCTCCGGGACAGGGGCATGAGCAGTTCTTC.

The V and J genes are TRBV30 and TRBJ2-6; weak D call: TRBD1 (6 bases). V lost 3 bases and J lost 0, with 15 bases in between. Per germline, CDR1 GTSNPN and CDR2 SVGIG (reference sequence). This CDR3 is 17 amino acids long. The CDR3 nucleotides read TGTGCCTGGAGAGCCCCAGGGGTTATCTCTGGGGCCAACGTCCTGACTTTC. This encodes CAWRAPGVISGANVLTF.

J is TRBJ1-5 and V is TRBV2; tentatively, D is TRBD1 (6 bases). Trimming pared 4 bases from V and 4 bases from J, leaving 8 bases between. Per germline, CDR1 SNHLY and CDR2 FYNNEI. The CDR3 extends over 13 amino acids. The CDR3 region is CASSGRGNQPQHF. The CDR3 DNA is TGTGCCAGCAGTGGCAGGGGAAATCAGCCCCAGCATTTT. Full variable domain (outside the CDR3, taken from reference TRBV2 and TRBJ1-5): EPEVTQTPSHQVTQMGQEVILRCVPISNHLYFYWYRQILGQKVEFLVSFYNNEISEKSEIFDDQFSVERPDGSNFTLKIRSTKLEDSAMYFCASSGRGNQPQHFGDGTRLSIL.

This chain connects TRBV27 to TRBJ2-1; TRBD1 is a possible D gene (6 bases). This CDR3 is built from 14 residues. The germline CDR1 and CDR2 sequences are MNHEY and SMNVEV (reference sequence). V was pared by 0 bases and J by 7 bases, with 10 bases between. The chain's CDR3 is CASSLSNQGNEQFF. Written as DNA, the CDR3 is TGTGCCAGCAGTTTATCGAACCAGGGGAATGAGCAGTTCTTC.

The chain uses TRBV19 and TRBJ2-1; possible D gene TRBD1, 6 bases. Deletions cut 5 bases from V and 6 bases from J, with 14 bases between. The CDR3 has 14 residues. Germline-derived CDR1 and CDR2 are LNHDA and SQIVND (reference sequence). CDR3 nucleotides: TGTGCCAGTAGTTCAGGGGCCCGGGTCAATGAGCAGTTCTTC. It encodes CASSSGARVNEQFF.

The rearrangement joins TRBV25-1 to TRBJ1-4; the D is unclear. Trimming removed 0 bases from V and 0 bases from J, with 8 bases in between. This CDR3 spans 16 amino acids. Germline-derived CDR1 and CDR2 are MGHDK and SYGVNS. The CDR3 region is CASSEYYEATNEKLFF. CDR3 bases: TGTGCCAGCAGTGAATATTACGAGGCAACTAATGAAAAACTGTTTTTT. The whole variable domain, filled in from reference TRBV25-1 and TRBJ1-4, reads EADIYQTPRYLVIGTGKKITLECSQTMGHDKMYWYQQDPGMELHLIHYSYGVNSTEKGDLSSESTVSRIRTEHFPLTLESARPSHTSQYLCASSEYYEATNEKLFFGSGTQLSVL.

This chain connects TRBV5-5 to TRBJ1-2; 7 bases line up with TRBD1. V was pared by 2 bases and J by 2 bases, with 12 bases of the junction left unmatched. This CDR3 is 17 amino acids long. Looked up from germline, CDR1 is SGHKS and CDR2 is YYEKEE (reference sequence). The CDR3 loop is CASSFFSDRPLNYGYTF. DNA for the CDR3: TGTGCCAGCAGCTTTTTTTCGGACAGGCCTCTCAACTATGGCTACACCTTC.

The chain combines TRBV7-9 with TRBJ1-6; 7 bases fit TRBD1. Germline V gene lookup returns CDR1 SEHNR and CDR2 FQNEAQ (reference sequence). V dropped 5 bases and J dropped 7; count of bases not matched to a gene: 8. The CDR3 contains 15 residues. CDR3 DNA: TGTGCCAGCAGCCAACAGGGGAAGACGAATTCACCCCTCCACTTT. It yields the protein CASSQQGKTNSPLHF.

V gene TRBV29-1 combines with J gene TRBJ1-1; TRBD1 is a possible D gene (6 bases). Trimming left V 7 bases short and J 4 bases short, with 13 bases between. Germline-derived CDR1 and CDR2 are SQVTM and ANQGSEA. This CDR3 region has 12 residues. The CDR3 sequence is CSGTGWSTEAFF. The CDR3 region has the DNA TGCAGCGGTACAGGGTGGAGCACTGAAGCTTTCTTT. The whole variable domain, filled in from reference TRBV29-1 and TRBJ1-1, reads SAVISQKPSRDICQRGTSLTIQCQVDSQVTMMFWYRQQPGQSLTLIATANQGSEATYESGFVIDKFPISRPNLTFSTLTVSNMSPEDSSIYLCSGTGWSTEAFFGQGTRLTVV.

The chain carries TRBV19 and TRBJ2-7; no clear D. CDR1 and CDR2 (germline): LNHDA, SQIVND (reference sequence). The CDR3 has 14 amino acids. V lost 2 bases and J 1 base, leaving 9 bases between the germline ends. The CDR3 protein is CASSISYRSYEQYF. CDR3 nucleotides: TGTGCCAGTAGTATATCCTACAGATCCTACGAGCAGTACTTC.

V is TRBV15 and J is TRBJ1-4, with TRBD1 as a possible D gene (5 bases). Germline V CDR1 and CDR2: LNHNV, YYDKDF (reference sequence). With 4 bases removed from V and 5 bases from J, the gap between germline ends came to 8 bases. CDR3 size: 13 residues. CDR3 region: CATSKRQNEKLFF. CDR3 coding DNA: TGTGCCACCAGCAAGCGACAGAATGAAAAACTGTTTTTT. Full variable domain (remainder filled in from reference TRBV15 and TRBJ1-4): DAMVIQNPRYQVTQFGKPVTLSCSQTLNHNVMYWYQQKSSQAPKLLFHYYDKDFNNEADTPDNFQSRRPNTSFCFLDIRSPGLGDTAMYLCATSKRQNEKLFFGSGTQLSVL.

The rearrangement links TRBV5-1 to TRBJ2-6; TRBD1 might be the D (6 bases). V was pared by 0 bases and J by 0 bases, with 13 bases between. The CDR3 contains 18 residues. Germline CDR1 is SGHRS and CDR2 is YFSETQ. CDR3 sequence: CASSLATGQSSGANVLTF. In DNA, the CDR3 is TGCGCCAGCAGCTTGGCAACTGGACAGAGCTCTGGGGCCAACGTCCTGACTTTC.

The gene calls are TRBV24-1 and TRBJ1-2; the D gene is possibly TRBD1 (5 bases). V was trimmed by 3 bases and J by 5 bases, leaving 6 bases between them. The CDR3 length is 12 residues. Germline CDR1 KGHDR, CDR2 SFDVKD. CDR3 bases: TGTGCCACCAGTGATCCAGGGTATGGCTACACCTTC. Protein: CATSDPGYGYTF.

In the case of this clone: A junction end diverges from the germline sequence, so it may reflect a read error. The chain joins TRBV18 to TRBJ1-5; D is undetermined. The CDR3 sequence is 15 residues long. Germline loops: CDR1 KGHSH, CDR2 LQKENI. This chain's CDR3 is CASSPLGHGNQPQHF. The CDR3 nucleotides read TGTGCCAGCTCCCCACTTGGCCATGGCAATCAGCCCCAGCATTTT.

The V and J genes are TRBV10-2 and TRBJ1-6; TRBD1 is a possible D gene (5 bases). Trimming cost V 7 bases and J 11 bases, with 21 bases left between them. The CDR3 totals 15 residues. Germline-derived CDR1 and CDR2 are WSHSY and SAAADI. The CDR3, as DNA: TGCGCCAGCACCGAATTGGGAGGGGTTCGGACACCCCTCCACTTT. This codes for CASTELGGVRTPLHF.

The V gene is TRBV30, the J gene TRBJ2-7; 9 bases align to TRBD1. This CDR3 region has 13 residues. Trimming at V came to 4 bases and at J to 7 bases, leaving 8 bases not matched to a gene. Germline values: CDR1 GTSNPN, CDR2 SVGIG (reference sequence). The DNA of the CDR3 is TGTGCCTGGAACCCGGGACAGGGTGTAGAGCAGTACTTC. Its translation is CAWNPGQGVEQYF.

V gene TRBV19 combines with J gene TRBJ1-1; D remains unclear. Trimming removed 5 bases at V and 12 bases at J, with 10 bases between. The length of the CDR3 is 10 residues. Germline CDR1 and CDR2: LNHDA and SQIVND (reference sequence). DNA for the CDR3: TGTGCCAGTAGTTCGGCGGAGACTTTCTTT. This codes for CASSSAETFF.

This chain links TRBV3-1 (or the pseudogene TRBV3-2) with TRBJ2-1; possible D gene TRBD2, 5 bases. The V end was cut by 4 bases, the J end by 8 bases, with 18 bases between. Germline loops: CDR1 LGHDT, CDR2 YNNKEL (reference sequence). The CDR3 has 15 amino acids. CDR3: CASSLYRQLGDEQFF. The CDR3 DNA follows: TGTGCCAGCAGCCTATACAGACAACTAGGCGATGAGCAGTTCTTC.

V usage is TRBV9 and J usage is TRBJ2-2; TRBD1 matches 8 bases. After removal of 4 bases from V and 1 base from J, the junction contained 3 bases not matched to a gene. Germline V CDR1 and CDR2: SGDLS, YYNGEE. The length of the CDR3 is 15 residues. The CDR3 bases are TGTGCCAGCAGCCCCAGGGGGCGGAACACCGGGGAGCTGTTTTTT. Its protein is CASSPRGRNTGELFF.

The chain couples TRBV10-2 to TRBJ2-2, with D perhaps matching TRBD1 (6 bases). Germline assignment: CDR1 WSHSY and CDR2 SAAADI. CDR3 length: 14 amino acids. With 4 bases removed from V and 4 bases from J, the gap between germline ends came to 10 bases. The CDR3 loop is CASSGRGSTGELFF. For the CDR3, the DNA is TGCGCCAGCAGTGGAAGGGGGTCCACCGGGGAGCTGTTTTTT.

The chain joins TRBV6-2 or TRBV6-3 to TRBJ1-1; 8 bases are shared with TRBD1. Germline V gene sequence: CDR1 MNHEY, CDR2 SVGEGT. This CDR3 has 22 amino acids. V lost 6 bases and J lost 6; bases outside the gene matches: 33. CDR3 DNA sequence: TGTGCCAGCAGCCTGATACCGCCGGGACAGGTGTCATGGTTCGATTGGGATTCTGAAGCTTTCTTT. Protein: CASSLIPPGQVSWFDWDSEAFF.

This clone was observed a single time. The chain couples TRBV3-1 (or the pseudogene TRBV3-2) to TRBJ1-5; D perhaps matches TRBD1 (5 bases). V was shortened by 0 bases and J by 0 bases, with 9 bases between the two germline ends. CDR1 is LGHDT and CDR2 is YNNKEL in the germline V gene (reference sequence). The CDR3 has 16 amino acids. The CDR3 is CASSQDVGASNQPQHF. In DNA form, the CDR3 reads TGTGCCAGCAGCCAAGACGTAGGGGCTAGCAATCAGCCCCAGCATTTT.

CDR3 bases: TGCAGTGCTAGTAGCGGGGGGGCCGAAGACGACGAGCAGTACTTC. As protein: CSASSGGAEDDEQYF. The V gene is TRBV20-1, the J gene TRBJ2-7, with 11 bases identical to TRBD2. With V trimmed by 3 bases and J by 5 bases, 9 bases remained unmatched. Germline CDR1 and CDR2: DFQATT and SNEGSKA (reference sequence). The CDR3 loop spans 15 amino acids.

The table lists this clone with a few counts. V and J are TRBV19 and TRBJ1-2; D is uncertain. Trimming took off 5 bases at V and 3 bases at J, with 10 bases between the two ends. The CDR3 spans 13 residues. Germline assignment: CDR1 LNHDA and CDR2 SQIVND (reference sequence). CDR3 residues: CASSRGDDYGYTF. In nucleotides, the CDR3 is TGTGCCAGTAGTCGGGGTGATGACTATGGCTACACCTTC.

J is TRBJ2-1 and V is TRBV7-3, with a tentative D call TRBD2 (6 bases). This CDR3 comprises 14 residues. Germline V gene data show CDR1 as SGHTA and CDR2 as FQGTGA. V lost 3 bases and J lost 8, with 14 bases in between. The CDR3 DNA follows: TGTGCCAGCAGCTTTGGGGGGAATTGGGATGAGCAGTTCTTC. Translated, it gives CASSFGGNWDEQFF.

V gene TRBV28 combines with J gene TRBJ1-5; D not certain. The CDR3 consists of 14 residues. Trimming took off 7 bases at V and 4 bases at J, with 14 bases between the two ends. Germline lookup yields CDR1 MDHEN and CDR2 SYDVKM. CDR3 nucleotide sequence: TGTGCCAGCACCCCTGGGAGGAGAAATCAGCCCCAGCATTTT. The encoded protein is CASTPGRRNQPQHF.

The chain has TRBV5-6 and TRBJ1-2; D is undetermined. The germline V gene has CDR1 SGHDT and CDR2 YYEEEE. Trimming removed 0 bases from V and 6 bases from J, with 12 bases in between. The CDR3 runs 14 residues. CDR3: CASSLVSVADGYTF. Here the CDR3 DNA reads TGTGCCAGCAGCTTGGTATCAGTGGCGGATGGCTACACCTTC.

This clone was picked up one time. The chain combines TRBV2 with TRBJ2-7, with 14 bases fitting TRBD2. Germline V gene sequence: CDR1 SNHLY, CDR2 FYNNEI. The CDR3 consists of 15 residues. V lost 6 bases and J lost 2; bases outside the gene matches: 3. CDR3 sequence: CASRPTSGGAYEQYF. CDR3 in DNA: TGTGCCAGCAGGCCGACTAGCGGGGGGGCCTACGAGCAGTACTTC.

V gene TRBV27 combines with J gene TRBJ2-6; tentatively, D is TRBD1 (6 bases). The germline V and J ends were trimmed by 3 bases and 1 base, with 13 bases remaining between them. The CDR3 extends over 17 amino acids. Germline V gives CDR1 MNHEY, CDR2 SMNVEV (reference sequence). CDR3 sequence (DNA): TGTGCCAGCAGTTTCCAGGGGAGAAAGTCTGGGGCCAACGTCCTGACTTTC. This encodes CASSFQGRKSGANVLTF.

The genes are TRBV5-4 and TRBJ2-3; weak D call: TRBD2 (6 bases). Looked up from germline, CDR1 is SGHNT and CDR2 is YYREEE (reference sequence). The CDR3 totals 14 residues. V lost 0 bases to trimming and J lost 6 bases, with 11 bases between them. The CDR3 sequence: CASSLGGGGDTQYF. In DNA form, the CDR3 reads TGTGCCAGCAGCTTGGGGGGAGGAGGGGATACGCAGTATTTT.